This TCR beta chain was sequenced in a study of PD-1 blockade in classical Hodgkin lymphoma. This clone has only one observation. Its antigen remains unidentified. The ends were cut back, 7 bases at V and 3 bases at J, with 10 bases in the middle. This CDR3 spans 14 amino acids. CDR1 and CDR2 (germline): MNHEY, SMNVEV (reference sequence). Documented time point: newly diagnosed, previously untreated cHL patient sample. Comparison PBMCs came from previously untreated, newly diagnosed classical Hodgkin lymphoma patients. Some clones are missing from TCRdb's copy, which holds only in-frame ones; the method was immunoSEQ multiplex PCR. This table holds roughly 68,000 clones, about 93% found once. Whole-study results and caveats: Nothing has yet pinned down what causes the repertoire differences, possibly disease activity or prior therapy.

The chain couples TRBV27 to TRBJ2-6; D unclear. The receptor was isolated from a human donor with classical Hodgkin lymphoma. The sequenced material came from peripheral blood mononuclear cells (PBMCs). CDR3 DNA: TGTGCCAGCAAACCATGGGGTGGGGCCAACGTCCTGACTTTC. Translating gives CASKPWGGANVLTF.